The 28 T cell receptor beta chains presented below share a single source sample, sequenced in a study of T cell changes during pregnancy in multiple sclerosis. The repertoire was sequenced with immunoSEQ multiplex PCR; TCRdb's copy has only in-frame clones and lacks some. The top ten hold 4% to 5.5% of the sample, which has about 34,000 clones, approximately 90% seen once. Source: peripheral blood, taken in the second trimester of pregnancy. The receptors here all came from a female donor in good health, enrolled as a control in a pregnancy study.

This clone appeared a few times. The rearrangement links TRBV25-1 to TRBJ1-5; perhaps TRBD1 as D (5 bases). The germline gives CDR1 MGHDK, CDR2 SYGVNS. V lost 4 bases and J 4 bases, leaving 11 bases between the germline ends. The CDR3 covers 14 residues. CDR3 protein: CASSARGGNQPQHF. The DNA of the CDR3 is TGTGCCAGCAGTGCTAGGGGAGGGAATCAGCCCCAGCATTTT.

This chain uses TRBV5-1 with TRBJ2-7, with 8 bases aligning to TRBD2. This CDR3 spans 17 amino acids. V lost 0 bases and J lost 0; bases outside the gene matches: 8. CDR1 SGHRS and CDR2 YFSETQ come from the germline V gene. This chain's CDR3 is CASSLVASGSSSYEQYF. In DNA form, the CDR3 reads TGCGCCAGCAGCTTGGTGGCTAGCGGGTCTAGCTCCTACGAGCAGTACTTC.

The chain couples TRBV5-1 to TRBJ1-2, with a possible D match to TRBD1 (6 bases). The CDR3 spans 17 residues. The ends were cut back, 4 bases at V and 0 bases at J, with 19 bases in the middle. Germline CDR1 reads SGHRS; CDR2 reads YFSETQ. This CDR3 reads CASSGGDGQSPNYGYTF. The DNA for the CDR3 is TGCGCCAGCAGCGGGGGGGACGGACAGAGCCCTAACTATGGCTACACCTTC. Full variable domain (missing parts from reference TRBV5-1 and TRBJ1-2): KAGVTQTPRYLIKTRGQQVTLSCSPISGHRSVSWYQQTPGQGLQFLFEYFSETQRNKGNFPGRFSGRQFSNSRSEMNVSTLELGDSALYLCASSGGDGQSPNYGYTFGSGTRLTVV.

This CDR3 is CASERRGSYNEQFF. The CDR3 DNA reads TGTGCCAGCGAACGGCGGGGGTCCTACAATGAGCAGTTCTTC. V is TRBV6-6 and J is TRBJ2-1; 7 bases agree with TRBD2. The CDR3 has 14 amino acids. V was pared by 8 bases and J by 1 base, with 5 bases of the junction left unmatched. Germline CDR1 MNHNY, CDR2 SVGAGI (reference sequence).

This CDR3 reads CASSLAGVSLLDEQYF. The CDR3 region has the DNA TGTGCCAGCAGCTTAGCGGGGGTCTCCCTCCTGGACGAGCAGTACTTC. This chain joins TRBV13 and TRBJ2-7; D might be TRBD2 (6 bases). Germline assignment: CDR1 PRHDT and CDR2 FYEKMQ (reference sequence). The CDR3 has 16 residues. V dropped 1 base and J dropped 5 bases, with 18 bases sitting between them.

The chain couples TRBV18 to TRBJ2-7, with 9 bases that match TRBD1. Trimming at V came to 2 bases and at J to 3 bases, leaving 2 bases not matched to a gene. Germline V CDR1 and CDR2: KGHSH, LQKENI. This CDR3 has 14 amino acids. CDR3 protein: CASSPGTGIYEQYF. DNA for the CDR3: TGTGCCAGCTCACCAGGGACAGGGATCTACGAGCAGTACTTC. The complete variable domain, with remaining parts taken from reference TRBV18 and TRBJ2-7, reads NAGVMQNPRHLVRRRGQEARLRCSPMKGHSHVYWYRQLPEEGLKFMVYLQKENIIDESGMPKERFSAEFPKEGPSILRIQQVVRGDSAAYFCASSPGTGIYEQYFGPGTRLTVT.

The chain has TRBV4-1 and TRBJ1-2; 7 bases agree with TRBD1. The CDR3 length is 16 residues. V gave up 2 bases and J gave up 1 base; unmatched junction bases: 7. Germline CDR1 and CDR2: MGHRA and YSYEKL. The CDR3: CASSQLPGQLNYGYTF. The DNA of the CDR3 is TGCGCCAGCAGCCAACTACCGGGACAGCTTAACTATGGCTACACCTTC.

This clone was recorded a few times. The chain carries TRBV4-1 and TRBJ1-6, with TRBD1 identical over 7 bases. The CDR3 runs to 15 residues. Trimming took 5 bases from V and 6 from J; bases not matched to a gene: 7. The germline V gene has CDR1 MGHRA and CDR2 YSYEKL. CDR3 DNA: TGCGCCAGCAGCTTAACAGGGGATGCTAATTCACCCCTCCACTTT. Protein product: CASSLTGDANSPLHF.

The CDR3 sequence is CATSRDRGRGGYGYTF. DNA of the CDR3: TGTGCCACCAGCAGAGATAGGGGGCGAGGGGGCTATGGCTACACCTTC. The genes are TRBV15 and TRBJ1-2, with TRBD1 matching over 7 bases. The junction had 8 bases not matched to a gene; V was cut back by 0 bases and J by 4 bases. The CDR3 contains 16 residues. Germline V lookup: CDR1 LNHNV, CDR2 YYDKDF (reference sequence).

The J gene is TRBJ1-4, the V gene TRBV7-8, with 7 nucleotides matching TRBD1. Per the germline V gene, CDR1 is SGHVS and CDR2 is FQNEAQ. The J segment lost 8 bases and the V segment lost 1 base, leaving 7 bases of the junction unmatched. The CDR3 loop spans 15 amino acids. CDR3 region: CASSLGGRGNEKLFF. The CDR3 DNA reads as TGTGCCAGCAGCTTAGGCGGCAGGGGGAACGAAAAACTGTTTTTT.

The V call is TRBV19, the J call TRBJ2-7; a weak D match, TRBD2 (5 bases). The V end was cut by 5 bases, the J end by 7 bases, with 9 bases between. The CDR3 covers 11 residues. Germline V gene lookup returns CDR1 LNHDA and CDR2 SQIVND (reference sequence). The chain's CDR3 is CASSVREEQYF. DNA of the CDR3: TGTGCCAGTAGTGTACGGGAAGAGCAGTACTTC.

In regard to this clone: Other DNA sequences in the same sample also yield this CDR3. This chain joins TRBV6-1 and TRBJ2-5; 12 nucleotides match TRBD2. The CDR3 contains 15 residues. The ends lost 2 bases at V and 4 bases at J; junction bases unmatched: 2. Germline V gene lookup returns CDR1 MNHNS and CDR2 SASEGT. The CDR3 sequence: CASSELAGGPETQYF. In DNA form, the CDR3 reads TGTGCCAGCAGTGAACTAGCGGGGGGGCCAGAGACCCAGTACTTC.

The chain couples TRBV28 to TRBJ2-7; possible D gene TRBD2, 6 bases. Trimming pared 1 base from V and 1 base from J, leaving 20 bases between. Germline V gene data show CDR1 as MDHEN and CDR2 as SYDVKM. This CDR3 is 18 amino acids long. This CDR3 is CASSLLNFRDFLSYEQYF. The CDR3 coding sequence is TGTGCCAGCAGTTTATTAAATTTTCGGGACTTTCTATCCTACGAGCAGTACTTC.

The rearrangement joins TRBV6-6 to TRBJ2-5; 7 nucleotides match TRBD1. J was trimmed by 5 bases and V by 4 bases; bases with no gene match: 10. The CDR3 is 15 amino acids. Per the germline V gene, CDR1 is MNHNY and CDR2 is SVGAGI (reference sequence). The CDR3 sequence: CASSSGGQIGETQYF. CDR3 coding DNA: TGTGCCAGCAGTTCAGGGGGACAGATTGGGGAGACCCAGTACTTC.

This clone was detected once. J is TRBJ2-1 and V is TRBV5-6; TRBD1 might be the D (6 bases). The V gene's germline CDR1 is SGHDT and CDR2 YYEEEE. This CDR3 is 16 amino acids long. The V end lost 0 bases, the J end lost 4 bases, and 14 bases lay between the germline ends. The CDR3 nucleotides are TGTGCCAGCAGCTTGGCCAGGACAGTGAGTTACAATGAGCAGTTCTTC. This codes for CASSLARTVSYNEQFF.

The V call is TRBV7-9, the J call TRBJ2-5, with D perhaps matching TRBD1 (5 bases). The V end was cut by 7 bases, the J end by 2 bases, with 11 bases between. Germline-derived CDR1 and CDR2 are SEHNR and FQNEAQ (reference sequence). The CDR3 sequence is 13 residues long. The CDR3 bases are TGTGCCAGCACACAGGCAGTTCAAGAGACCCAGTACTTC. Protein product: CASTQAVQETQYF.

Here the CDR3 DNA reads TGTGCCAGTAGTCTCGGGACAGGGGTGAACACTGAAGCTTTCTTT. This gives the protein CASSLGTGVNTEAFF. V and J are TRBV19 and TRBJ1-1; 10 nucleotides align to TRBD1. Per germline, CDR1 LNHDA and CDR2 SQIVND (reference sequence). V was clipped by 5 bases and J by 0 bases; unmatched bases: 3. CDR3 length: 15 residues.

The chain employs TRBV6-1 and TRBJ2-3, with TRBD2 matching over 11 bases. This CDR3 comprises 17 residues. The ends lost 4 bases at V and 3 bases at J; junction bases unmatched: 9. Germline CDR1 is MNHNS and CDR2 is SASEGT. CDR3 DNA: TGTGCCAGCAGTGTCCTAGGGACTAGCGGTACAACAGATACGCAGTATTTT. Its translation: CASSVLGTSGTTDTQYF.

CDR3 residues: CASSSGQGSSGANVLTF. CDR3 in DNA: TGTGCCAGCAGCTCGGGACAGGGATCCTCTGGGGCCAACGTCCTGACTTTC. This chain uses TRBV7-9 with TRBJ2-6; 9 bases align to TRBD1. The CDR3 sequence is 17 residues long. Germline CDR1 and CDR2: SEHNR and FQNEAQ (reference sequence). J was trimmed by 0 bases and V by 4 bases; bases with no gene match: 4.

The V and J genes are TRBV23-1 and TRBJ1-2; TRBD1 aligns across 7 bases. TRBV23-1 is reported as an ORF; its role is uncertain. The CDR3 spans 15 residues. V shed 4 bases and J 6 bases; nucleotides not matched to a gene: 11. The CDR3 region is CASSPPTGWSNGYTF. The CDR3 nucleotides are TGCGCCAGCAGTCCTCCGACAGGGTGGTCAAATGGCTACACCTTC.

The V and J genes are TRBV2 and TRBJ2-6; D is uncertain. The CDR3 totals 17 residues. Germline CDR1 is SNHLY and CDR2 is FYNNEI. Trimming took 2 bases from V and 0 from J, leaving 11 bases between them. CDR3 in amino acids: CASSETKGGSGANVLTF. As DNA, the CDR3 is TGTGCCAGCAGTGAAACGAAAGGCGGCTCTGGGGCCAACGTCCTGACTTTC.

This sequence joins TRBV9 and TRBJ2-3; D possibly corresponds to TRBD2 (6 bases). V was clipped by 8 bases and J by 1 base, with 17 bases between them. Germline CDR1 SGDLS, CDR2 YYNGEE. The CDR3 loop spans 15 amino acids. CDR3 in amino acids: CASGRLSGRTDTQYF. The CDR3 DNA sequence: TGTGCCAGTGGGCGCCTTAGCGGACGCACAGATACGCAGTATTTT.

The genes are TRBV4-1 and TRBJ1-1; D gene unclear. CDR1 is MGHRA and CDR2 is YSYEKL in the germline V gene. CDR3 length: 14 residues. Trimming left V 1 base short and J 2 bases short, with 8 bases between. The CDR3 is CASSQGTFNTEAFF. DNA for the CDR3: TGCGCCAGCAGCCAAGGGACTTTTAACACTGAAGCTTTCTTT.

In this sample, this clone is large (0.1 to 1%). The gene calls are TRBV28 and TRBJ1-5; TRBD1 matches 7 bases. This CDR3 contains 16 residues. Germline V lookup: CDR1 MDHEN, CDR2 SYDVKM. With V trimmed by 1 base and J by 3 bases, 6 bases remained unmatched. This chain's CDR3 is CASSLFQGQINQPQHF. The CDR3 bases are TGTGCCAGCAGTTTATTTCAGGGACAGATCAATCAGCCCCAGCATTTT.

The CDR3 reads CASSLPRDRPPNTGELFF. For the CDR3, the DNA is TGCGCCAGCAGCTTGCCCCGGGACAGGCCACCGAACACCGGGGAGCTGTTTTTT. The rearrangement joins TRBV5-1 to TRBJ2-2, with 8 positions matching TRBD1. Looked up from germline, CDR1 is SGHRS and CDR2 is YFSETQ. V lost 1 base, J lost 0 bases, and 8 bases stayed unmatched. The length of the CDR3 is 18 residues.

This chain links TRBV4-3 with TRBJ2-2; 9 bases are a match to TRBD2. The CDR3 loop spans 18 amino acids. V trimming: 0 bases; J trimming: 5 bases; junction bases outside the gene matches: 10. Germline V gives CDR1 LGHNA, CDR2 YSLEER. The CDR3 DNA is TGCGCCAGCAGCCAAGATTTGCGCGGGGGGGCCCGAACCGGGGAGCTGTTTTTT. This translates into CASSQDLRGGARTGELFF.

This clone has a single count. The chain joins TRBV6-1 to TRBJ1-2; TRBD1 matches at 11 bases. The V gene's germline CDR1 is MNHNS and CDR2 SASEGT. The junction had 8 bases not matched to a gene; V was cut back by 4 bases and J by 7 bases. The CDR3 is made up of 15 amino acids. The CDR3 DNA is TGTGCCAGCAGTGGGGGACAGGGGGGCGAGGGTGGCTACACCTTC. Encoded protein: CASSGGQGGEGGYTF.

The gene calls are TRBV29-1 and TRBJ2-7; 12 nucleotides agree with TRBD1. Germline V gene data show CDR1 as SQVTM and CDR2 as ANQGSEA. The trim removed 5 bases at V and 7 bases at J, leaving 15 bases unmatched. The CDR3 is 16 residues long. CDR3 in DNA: TGCAGCGTTTCCTCTTGGGGGGGACAGGGGGCTCGGGAGCAGTACTTC. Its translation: CSVSSWGGQGAREQYF.